This T cell receptor (beta chain) was found in a study of T-cell reconstitution after alpha-beta-depleted transplantation in children. Looked up from germline, CDR1 is SGHTA and CDR2 is FQGTGA. Trimming took off 0 bases at V and 7 bases at J, with 21 bases between the two ends. This CDR3 has 17 residues. Unique molecular identifiers were used to barcode this TCRbeta library. TCRdb used MiXCR to reprocess the PCR reads, holding one entry per CDR3 protein. The table lists some 550,000 distinct CDR3 sequences, about 18% of them singletons. This rearrangement joins TRBV7-3 to TRBJ2-5, with TRBD2 as a possible D gene (6 bases). Sequencing was performed on PBMCs from the stem cell graft donor, taken from the stem cell graft. The clonotype originates from a human donor who donated a stem cell graft to a child with acute lymphoblastic leukemia. The DNA for the CDR3 is TGTGCCAGCAGCTTAACGTTAGGGCCTCCTCCGGAGGGGACCCAGTACTTC. This codes for CASSLTLGPPPEGTQYF. Based on the CDR3 plus reference TRBV7-3 and TRBJ2-5, the full variable domain is GAGVSQTPSNKVTEKGKYVELRCDPISGHTALYWYRQSLGQGPEFLIYFQGTGAADDSGLPNDRFFAVRPEGSVSTLKIQRTERGDSAVYLCASSLTLGPPPEGTQYFGPGTRLLVL.